The sequence of this T cell receptor beta chain was determined in a study of blood T cells in healthy people across ages. There are 12 residues in the CDR3. The V end lost 3 bases, the J end lost 9 bases, and 9 bases lay between the germline ends. The germline V gene encodes CDR1 SGHTA and CDR2 FQGNSA. It was with a sample-barcoded 5' primer and a J-beta primer mix that a second PCR of about 6 to 12 cycles was run. TCRdb recomputed calls from the 5' RACE reads with MiXCR, one row per CDR3 protein. The sample lists over 950,000 distinct CDR3 sequences, roughly 51% occurring once. This clonotype was detected ten times or more.

The TCR comes from an older woman in good health. The source material was blood. The V call is TRBV7-2, the J call TRBJ2-1; D call uncertain. CDR3 nucleotide sequence: TGTGCCAGCAGCTTTCGCTACGGTGAGCAGTTCTTC. Amino acids: CASSFRYGEQFF.